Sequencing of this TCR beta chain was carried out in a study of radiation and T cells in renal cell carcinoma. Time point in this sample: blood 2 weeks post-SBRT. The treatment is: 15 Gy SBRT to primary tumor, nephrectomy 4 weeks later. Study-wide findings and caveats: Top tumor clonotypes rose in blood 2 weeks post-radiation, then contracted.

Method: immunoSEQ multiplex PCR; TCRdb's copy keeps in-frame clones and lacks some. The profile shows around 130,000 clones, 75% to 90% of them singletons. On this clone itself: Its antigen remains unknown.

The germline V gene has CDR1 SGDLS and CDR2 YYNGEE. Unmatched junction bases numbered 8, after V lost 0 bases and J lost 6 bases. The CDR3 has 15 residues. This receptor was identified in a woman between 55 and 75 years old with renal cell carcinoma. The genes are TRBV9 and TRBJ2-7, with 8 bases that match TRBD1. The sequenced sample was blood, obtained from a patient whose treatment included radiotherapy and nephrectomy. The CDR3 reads CASSVGPGQEAEQYF. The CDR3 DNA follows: TGTGCCAGCAGCGTAGGACCGGGACAGGAGGCCGAGCAGTACTTC.